This TCR beta chain was profiled in a study of blood T cell repertoires in COVID-19. Study background: Acute and convalescent COVID-19 samples came from the United States, Italy and Spain.

This clone has just a few counts. Profiled with immunoSEQ multiplex PCR; TCRdb holds only in-frame clones, not every one. The data contain 320,000 or so clones, about 85% of them singletons. The CDR3 consists of 18 residues. Germline V gene data show CDR1 as SGDLS and CDR2 as YYNGEE. The junction had 12 bases not matched to a gene; V was cut back by 1 base and J by 1 base. The TCR comes from a woman aged 30 to 39 who had been exposed to COVID-19. This chain uses TRBV9 with TRBJ2-3; 7 bases are a match to TRBD1. Sequencing used PBMCs or T cells enriched from blood (not recorded which). The chain's CDR3 is CASSVTQTGVLGTDTQYF. Here the CDR3 DNA reads TGTGCCAGCAGCGTAACCCAAACAGGGGTTCTGGGCACAGATACGCAGTATTTT.